Shown below are 15 T cell receptor beta chains from a single sample sequenced in a study of tumor-infiltrating lymphocytes in oesophageal squamous cell carcinoma. TCRdb itself ran the PCR reads through MiXCR, one entry per CDR3 protein. The table shows about 20,000 distinct CDR3 sequences, with about two fifths occurring only once. Material for sequencing was normal esophageal tissue next to the tumor. These receptors came from a male donor with esophageal squamous cell carcinoma.

This clonotype ranks as large. The junction does not match germline at one end; this may be a read error. The J gene is TRBJ2-5, the V gene TRBV7-7; 13 bases are a match to TRBD2. Germline CDR1 is SSHAT and CDR2 is FNYEAQ (reference sequence). The CDR3 is 15 residues long. The CDR3 DNA is TGTGCTAGCAGCTTGGGACTAGCGGGAAGCGAGACCCAGTACTTC. It yields the protein CASSLGLAGSETQYF.

Notes on this clonotype: The CDR3 does not close with the conserved phenylalanine or tryptophan, likely indicating a read error. It is unclear where the CDR3 begins or ends on the DNA, so no DNA is shown, and the CDR3 is as TCRdb lists it. The chain uses TRBV28 and TRBJ2-7; the DNA was not used to check the table's D call, TRBD2. CDR1 MDHEN and CDR2 SYDVKM come from the germline V gene. Termini included, the CDR3 measures 15 amino acids. CDR3 residues: CASSLGTSGEQFFGS.

This clonotype was recorded only once. The chain carries TRBV12-3 or TRBV12-4 and TRBJ1-2; D perhaps matches TRBD1 (5 bases). The CDR3 length is 17 residues. With 6 bases removed from V and 0 bases from J, the gap between germline ends came to 20 bases. The CDR3 protein is CASRRSGTDDSNYGYTF. For the CDR3, the DNA is TGTGCCAGCAGACGTTCCGGGACGGACGACTCTAACTATGGCTACACCTTC.

This clonotype turned up a few times. One base away lies a much larger clone, so this may be a sequencing read error. The chain links TRBV25-1 to TRBJ2-7, with 11 bases matching TRBD2. This CDR3 is 13 amino acids long. The V segment lost 6 bases and the J segment 7 bases; nucleotides outside the gene matches: 5. CDR1 MGHDK and CDR2 SYGVNS come from the germline V gene. The CDR3 DNA reads TGTGCCAGCAGGACTAGCGGGATCAATGAGCAGTACTTC. Translated: CASRTSGINEQYF.

The table lists this clonotype with a few counts. The gene calls are TRBV6-1 and TRBJ1-4; D is undetermined. The CDR3 totals 12 residues. Germline lookup yields CDR1 MNHNS and CDR2 SASEGT. V was pared by 3 bases and J by 6 bases, with 5 bases between. The CDR3 region is CASSDGDEKLFF. The CDR3 DNA is TGTGCCAGCAGTGACGGGGATGAAAAACTGTTTTTT.

Concerning this clonotype: A junction end diverges from the germline sequence, so it may reflect a read error. J is TRBJ2-3 and V is TRBV7-3, with a tentative D call TRBD2 (5 bases). The CDR3 contains 14 residues. CDR1 and CDR2 (germline): SGHTA, FQGTGA. CDR3: CASSLPGNTETQYF. CDR3 nucleotide sequence: TGTGCCAGCAGCTTACCGGGAAACACAGAGACGCAGTATTTT.

Ten or more counts support this clonotype. This sequence joins TRBV11-2 and TRBJ1-4; no clear D. The CDR3 loop spans 14 amino acids. Germline-derived CDR1 and CDR2 are SGHAT and FQNNGV. V lost 1 base to trimming and J lost 7 bases, with 10 bases between them. The CDR3 reads CASSLGFGVEKLFF. CDR3 DNA: TGTGCCAGCAGCTTAGGGTTTGGGGTTGAAAAACTGTTTTTT.

This clonotype was found a few times. CDR3 DNA: TGTGCCAGCAGCTTAATGCAGGGGGCCTACAATGAGCAGTTCTTC. It specifies CASSLMQGAYNEQFF. The chain is built from TRBV7-3 and TRBJ2-5, with 7 nucleotides matching TRBD1. The J call is doubtful: the DNA matches TRBJ2-1 better. This CDR3 contains 15 residues. The germline gives CDR1 SGHTA, CDR2 FQGTGA.

This chain joins TRBV9 and TRBJ1-3; D not resolved. The CDR3 extends over 15 amino acids. Germline V CDR1 and CDR2: SGDLS, YYNGEE. Trimming left V 0 bases short and J 4 bases short, with 11 bases between. The DNA of the CDR3 is TGTGCCAGCAGCGTAGCTCAGTGGCTCGGAAACACCATATATTTT. Its translation is CASSVAQWLGNTIYF.

This clonotype was recorded at least ten times. The rearrangement links TRBV25-1 to TRBJ1-6, with D possibly being TRBD1 (5 bases). The CDR3 runs to 12 residues. Trimming left V 6 bases short and J 11 bases short, with 11 bases between. CDR1 and CDR2 from the germline V gene are MGHDK and SYGVNS. This CDR3 is CASRAGDTPLHF. The DNA of the CDR3 is TGTGCCAGCAGAGCGGGGGATACACCCCTCCACTTT.

As concerns this clonotype: At one end, the junction sequence differs from germline, possibly due to a read error. The V call is TRBV7-7, the J call TRBJ2-5; 10 bases fit TRBD1. The CDR3 is 18 residues long. Germline V gene sequence: CDR1 SSHAT, CDR2 FNYEAQ (reference sequence). The CDR3 loop is CASSLGGWGTGAGDTQYF. CDR3 coding DNA: TGTGCTAGCAGCTTAGGGGGTTGGGGGACAGGGGCCGGAGATACGCAGTACTTC.

This clonotype showed up many times. The chain is built from TRBV5-1 and TRBJ2-2, with TRBD2 matching over 10 bases. The CDR3 length is 17 residues. From germline, CDR1 is SGHRS and CDR2 YFSETQ. V shed 4 bases and J 0 bases; nucleotides not matched to a gene: 6. The CDR3 loop is CASSRSGRASNTGELFF. DNA for the CDR3: TGCGCCAGCAGCCGGAGCGGGAGGGCTTCGAACACCGGGGAGCTGTTTTTT. The entire variable domain, with the rest obtained from reference TRBV5-1 and TRBJ2-2, is as follows: KAGVTQTPRYLIKTRGQQVTLSCSPISGHRSVSWYQQTPGQGLQFLFEYFSETQRNKGNFPGRFSGRQFSNSRSEMNVSTLELGDSALYLCASSRSGRASNTGELFFGEGSRLTVL.

This clonotype showed up many times. This chain connects TRBV11-2 to TRBJ2-5; D is perhaps TRBD1 (6 bases). Germline V gene data show CDR1 as SGHAT and CDR2 as FQNNGV. The CDR3 extends over 13 amino acids. V lost 4 bases and J 2 bases, leaving 8 bases between the germline ends. The CDR3: CASSWTEQETQYF. In DNA form, the CDR3 reads TGTGCCAGCAGCTGGACAGAACAAGAGACCCAGTACTTC.

The V gene is TRBV6-5, the J gene TRBJ2-5, with 9 bases identical to TRBD2. The J call may be in error: the DNA end matches TRBJ2-7 better. The CDR3 length is 18 residues. Germline CDR1 and CDR2: MNHEY and SVGAGI. The CDR3 DNA reads TGTGCCAGCAGTTACGATCTTAGCGGGAGATACGGGACCCACGAGCAGTACTTC. It encodes CASSYDLSGRYGTHEQYF.

By sample share, this clonotype is medium-sized. The chain employs TRBV7-9 and TRBJ1-2; TRBD1 matches at 8 bases. The CDR3 length is 19 residues. With V trimmed by 1 base and J by 4 bases, 17 bases remained unmatched. CDR1 and CDR2 (germline): SEHNR, FQNEAQ (reference sequence). This CDR3 is CASSLELGETGALIYGYTF. The CDR3 coding sequence is TGTGCCAGCAGCTTAGAGCTCGGGGAGACAGGGGCTCTAATCTATGGCTACACCTTC.